Below are 19 T cell receptor beta chains sequenced from a single sample in a study of blood T cell repertoires in COVID-19. Assay: immunoSEQ multiplex PCR; the TCRdb copy retains only in-frame clones and omits some. The sample records around 260,000 clones, 80% to 90% being singletons. The specimen sequenced was peripheral blood. The receptor set was obtained from a woman between 40 and 55 years old who had recovered from COVID-19.

The rearrangement links TRBV5-6 to TRBJ1-1; D not certain. The germline V gene encodes CDR1 SGHDT and CDR2 YYEEEE. Trimming left V 6 bases short and J 0 bases short, with 24 bases between. The CDR3 has 18 residues. The CDR3 coding sequence is TGTGCCAGCATCCCTAGTTATAGGTCCCAAACTATGAACACTGAAGCTTTCTTT. Its translation is CASIPSYRSQTMNTEAFF.

The chain links TRBV11-3 to TRBJ2-7; D call uncertain. The germline V gene has CDR1 SGHNT and CDR2 YENEEA. Between the trimmed V and J ends, which lost 5 bases and 6 bases, there was a span of 14 bases. The CDR3 totals 13 residues. CDR3: CASSAIRSTEQYF. In DNA, the CDR3 is TGTGCCAGCAGCGCTATACGGAGCACCGAGCAGTACTTC.

The sample holds one count of this clone. Different DNA sequences within this sample yield the same CDR3. This chain connects TRBV6-2 or TRBV6-3 to TRBJ1-5; D not resolved. Between the trimmed V and J ends, which lost 5 bases and 1 base, there was a span of 12 bases. Germline V lookup: CDR1 MNHEY, CDR2 SVGEGT. The CDR3 runs 15 residues. The CDR3 nucleotides read TGTGCCAGCAGTCCAGACGGGTTGAGCAATCAGCCCCAGCATTTT. This encodes CASSPDGLSNQPQHF.

The chain links TRBV18 to TRBJ2-7, with 7 bases aligning to TRBD1. With V trimmed by 3 bases and J by 0 bases, 5 bases remained unmatched. CDR1 KGHSH and CDR2 LQKENI come from the germline V gene. The CDR3 length is 15 residues. The CDR3 DNA is TGTGCCAGCTCACCCGCCGGGACAGACTCCTACGAGCAGTACTTC. Translation gives CASSPAGTDSYEQYF.

The V gene is TRBV4-2, the J gene TRBJ2-1; D unresolved. This CDR3 is built from 15 residues. The germline V gene has CDR1 LGHNA and CDR2 YNFKEQ. Trimming cost V 1 base and J 0 bases, with 7 bases left between them. In DNA form, the CDR3 reads TGTGCCAGCAGCCAAGTCCCACACTCCTACAATGAGCAGTTCTTC. This sequence encodes CASSQVPHSYNEQFF.

The J gene is TRBJ1-5, the V gene TRBV18; D not resolved. This CDR3 has 13 amino acids. Between the trimmed V and J ends, which lost 2 bases and 6 bases, there was a span of 8 bases. CDR1 is KGHSH, CDR2 LQKENI, per germline. The CDR3 reads CASSPERGQPQHF. The CDR3 DNA reads TGTGCCAGCTCACCAGAACGCGGTCAGCCCCAGCATTTT.

This clone showed up just once. J is TRBJ2-5 and V is TRBV13; D may be TRBD1 (6 bases). This CDR3 region has 14 residues. V shed 2 bases and J shed 5 bases, with 12 bases lying between them. Per germline, CDR1 PRHDT and CDR2 FYEKMQ (reference sequence). The CDR3, as DNA: TGTGCCAGCAGCTTAAGGACAGCATGGGAGACCCAGTACTTC. This codes for CASSLRTAWETQYF.

The chain combines TRBV5-1 with TRBJ2-3; tentative D call: TRBD1 (5 bases). This CDR3 has 15 residues. V was trimmed by 0 bases and J by 1 base, leaving 9 bases between them. CDR1 SGHRS and CDR2 YFSETQ come from the germline V gene. DNA for the CDR3: TGCGCCAGCAGCTTGGTAGGGGCCGGCACAGATACGCAGTATTTT. Translated, it gives CASSLVGAGTDTQYF.

The chain couples TRBV2 to TRBJ1-2; D is perhaps TRBD1 (5 bases). The V and J ends lost 3 bases and 5 bases respectively, with 13 bases between them. Looked up from germline, CDR1 is SNHLY and CDR2 is FYNNEI. This CDR3 spans 14 amino acids. The CDR3 bases are TGTGCCAGCAGTGAGGGCAGGGAGGCATATGGCTACACCTTC. Its protein is CASSEGREAYGYTF.

The J gene is TRBJ2-3, the V gene TRBV10-2; tentatively, D is TRBD2 (6 bases). In germline, CDR1 is WSHSY, CDR2 SAAADI. Trimming stripped 6 bases from V and 0 bases from J, with 25 bases between. The CDR3 loop spans 19 amino acids. Here the CDR3 reads CASSRDLQRVAASTDTQYF. For the CDR3, the DNA is TGCGCCAGCAGCCGGGACTTGCAGCGGGTGGCGGCTAGCACAGATACGCAGTATTTT.

The V and J genes are TRBV15 and TRBJ2-5; maybe TRBD2 (5 bases). V lost 3 bases and J 5 bases, leaving 16 bases between the germline ends. Looked up from germline, CDR1 is LNHNV and CDR2 is YYDKDF (reference sequence). The CDR3 has 15 amino acids. The CDR3 DNA follows: TGTGCCACCAGCAGCTCCCGGACTCAACGGGAGACCCAGTACTTC. Its protein is CATSSSRTQRETQYF.

The rearrangement joins TRBV24-1 to TRBJ2-5; 8 nucleotides line up with TRBD1. V was clipped by 1 base and J by 5 bases; unmatched bases: 8. The CDR3 contains 16 residues. Germline loops: CDR1 KGHDR, CDR2 SFDVKD. The chain's CDR3 is CATSDFDRGRGETQYF. The CDR3 DNA sequence: TGTGCCACCAGTGATTTCGACAGGGGACGAGGGGAGACCCAGTACTTC.

V is TRBV18 and J is TRBJ1-6; 9 nucleotides align to TRBD1. With 5 bases clipped from V and 2 bases from J, the junction kept 7 bases outside the gene matches. The CDR3 sequence is 17 residues long. From germline, CDR1 is KGHSH and CDR2 LQKENI. CDR3 nucleotides: TGTGCCAGCTCAAAGGGGACAGGGAGGGCCTATAATTCACCCCTCCACTTT. It translates to CASSKGTGRAYNSPLHF. The entire variable domain, with the rest obtained from reference TRBV18 and TRBJ1-6, is as follows: NAGVMQNPRHLVRRRGQEARLRCSPMKGHSHVYWYRQLPEEGLKFMVYLQKENIIDESGMPKERFSAEFPKEGPSILRIQQVVRGDSAAYFCASSKGTGRAYNSPLHFGNGTRLTVT.

The chain uses TRBV14 and TRBJ2-2; perhaps TRBD1 as D (6 bases). This CDR3 region has 17 residues. CDR1 and CDR2 (germline): SGHDN, FVKESK. The V gene lost 1 base and the J gene lost 8 bases, with 20 bases spanning the gap. CDR3 bases: TGTGCCAGCAGCCAAGGCCGCCTCTATAGGGGGTCTGGGGAGCTGTTTTTT. Protein product: CASSQGRLYRGSGELFF.

This chain links TRBV9 with TRBJ2-5; the D gene is possibly TRBD1 (6 bases). Germline CDR1 SGDLS, CDR2 YYNGEE. Trimming shortened V by 3 bases and J by 0 bases, and 15 bases separated the two germline ends. The CDR3 is made up of 16 amino acids. CDR3 nucleotides: TGTGCCAGCAGCGATGACCGGGACATCTACCAAGAGACCCAGTACTTC. This translates into CASSDDRDIYQETQYF.

The rearrangement links TRBV6-1 to TRBJ2-7; a weak D match, TRBD1 (6 bases). Trimming pared 2 bases from V and 12 bases from J, leaving 17 bases between. This CDR3 has 13 amino acids. The germline V gene has CDR1 MNHNS and CDR2 SASEGT. CDR3 in amino acids: CASSEPEGVEAYF. For the CDR3, the DNA is TGTGCCAGCAGTGAACCCGAGGGGGTAGAGGCGTACTTC.

V usage is TRBV5-4 and J usage is TRBJ2-1; 9 positions match TRBD1. The CDR3 has 15 amino acids. Germline CDR1 reads SGHNT; CDR2 reads YYREEE (reference sequence). The V segment lost 5 bases and the J segment 3 bases; nucleotides outside the gene matches: 6. The CDR3, as DNA: TGTGCCAGCAGGGTAGACAGGGGGGGCTACAATGAGCAGTTCTTC. As protein: CASRVDRGGYNEQFF.

Comment on this clone: Additional DNA sequences in this sample encode the identical CDR3. This chain uses TRBV11-2 with TRBJ2-7, with TRBD1 matching 7 bases. This CDR3 has 14 residues. CDR1 and CDR2 from the germline V gene are SGHAT and FQNNGV. V lost 1 base and J lost 2; bases outside the gene matches: 2. CDR3 nucleotides: TGTGCCAGCAGCTTAGTTCAGGGGGCCTACGAGCAGTACTTC. It encodes CASSLVQGAYEQYF.

This clone was detected only once. The rearrangement joins TRBV18 to TRBJ1-6; D gene ambiguous. Trimming left V 1 base short and J 8 bases short, with 9 bases between. The CDR3 covers 14 residues. CDR1 KGHSH and CDR2 LQKENI come from the germline V gene. CDR3 DNA: TGTGCCAGCTCACCACTATCCCGGGATTCACCCCTCCACTTT. This encodes CASSPLSRDSPLHF. The full variable domain, rest sourced from reference TRBV18 and TRBJ1-6, is NAGVMQNPRHLVRRRGQEARLRCSPMKGHSHVYWYRQLPEEGLKFMVYLQKENIIDESGMPKERFSAEFPKEGPSILRIQQVVRGDSAAYFCASSPLSRDSPLHFGNGTRLTVT.